This T cell receptor beta chain was recorded in a study of Graves' ophthalmopathy and Graves' hyperthyroidism. Germline trimming cut 6 bases from V and 0 bases from J; bases unmatched to any gene: 7. The CDR3 spans 17 residues. CDR1 and CDR2 from the germline V gene are SNHLY and FYNNEI. Investigators amplified TCR beta CDR3 regions from RNA transcripts. The library came from an HTBI-primed first-round RT-PCR and a second-round multiplex PCR. TCRdb fed the multiplex PCR reads into MiXCR, producing one record per CDR3 protein. The data contain roughly 220,000 distinct CDR3 sequences, 40% to 50% of them singletons. Notes on the study in general: Detected in blood as well were most expanded thyroid clonotypes with frequency above 0.001.

About this clonotype: The antigen is not known.

CAS ≥3, NOSPECS ≥4, moderate-to-severe activity and duration under 3 months marked donors with ophthalmopathy. Enrollment excluded any patients with other autoimmune diseases, uncontrolled infections, pregnancy or lactation. The evidence that diagnosis relied on was clinical symptoms, serum thyroxine, TRAb, thyroid ultrasound and orbital computed tomography. The sequence was obtained from an adult man with Graves' ophthalmopathy. The sample consisted of peripheral blood. V gene TRBV2 combines with J gene TRBJ1-6, with 8 bases fitting TRBD1. As DNA, the CDR3 is TGTGCCAGCAGGAAAACAGGGGGTTCCTCCTATAATTCACCCCTCCACTTT. Translation: CASRKTGGSSYNSPLHF.